The 23 T cell receptor beta chains below all came from one sample that was sequenced in a study of metastatic and nonmetastatic thyroid tumors. TCRdb re-called the PCR reads with MiXCR. Of 5,000 to 7,000 clones in the sample, about 31% were seen once. Treatment of any kind had been given to no patient before thyroid surgery. What was sequenced was tumor tissue. The receptors shown here come from a female donor with papillary thyroid cancer or a benign thyroid nodule (not recorded which). Some clones in this sample may be carry-over from other donors' samples.

Comments on this clone: The conserved phenylalanine or tryptophan normally closing the CDR3 is absent here, so this likely arose from a read error. J is TRBJ1-6 and V is TRBV5-1; 10 nucleotides agree with TRBD1. Germline lookup yields CDR1 SGHRS and CDR2 YFSETQ. V lost 4 bases and J lost 11; bases outside the gene matches: 9. The CDR3 contains 15 residues. The CDR3 region has the DNA TGCGCCAGCAGCCCAGACAGGGGGCTAGGTGCACCCCTCCACGTT. This codes for CASSPDRGLGAPLHV.

This clone showed up many times. This sequence joins TRBV9 and TRBJ2-2, with D perhaps TRBD1 (5 bases). Germline V CDR1 and CDR2: SGDLS, YYNGEE. The V gene lost 2 bases and the J gene lost 8 bases, with 7 bases spanning the gap. The CDR3 has 12 amino acids. The CDR3 here is CASSVQGGELFF. DNA of the CDR3: TGTGCCAGCAGCGTTCAGGGTGGGGAGCTGTTTTTT.

This clone has ten or more counts. Being one base from a much bigger clone, this may be a read error. No conserved phenylalanine or tryptophan ends this CDR3, so it is likely a read error. The chain couples TRBV20-1 to TRBJ1-1; D is unresolved. Trimming pared 3 bases from V and 2 bases from J, leaving 4 bases between. Germline values: CDR1 DFQATT, CDR2 SNEGSKA (reference sequence). This CDR3 is built from 11 residues. The CDR3 sequence is CSASHNTEAFL. The CDR3 bases are TGCAGTGCTAGCCACAACACTGAAGCTTTCCTT.

In its sample, this clone was seen many times. The chain joins TRBV30 to TRBJ1-1, with a weak D call TRBD1 (5 bases). V was clipped by 3 bases and J by 6 bases, with 35 bases between them. Germline V gene data show CDR1 as GTSNPN and CDR2 as SVGIG (reference sequence). The CDR3 contains 20 residues. The CDR3 DNA reads TGTGCCTGGAGAGAGTTTGGGGGTGACTTAATCGGAGGGAAGCACGCTGAAGCTTTCTTT. This translates into CAWREFGGDLIGGKHAEAFF.

The CDR3 sequence: CSARTGDSYGYTF. In nucleotides, the CDR3 is TGCAGTGCCCGGACAGGTGACAGCTATGGCTACACCTTC. J is TRBJ1-2 and V is TRBV20-1; 7 positions match TRBD1. The CDR3 loop spans 13 amino acids. The ends lost 6 bases at V and 4 bases at J; junction bases unmatched: 8. The V gene's germline CDR1 is DFQATT and CDR2 SNEGSKA (reference sequence).

This clone has a count of ten or more. A much larger clone sits a single nucleotide away, making a read error possible. V gene TRBV19 combines with J gene TRBJ2-2; unclear D gene. V was trimmed by 4 bases and J by 0 bases, leaving 9 bases between them. The germline V gene encodes CDR1 LNHDA and CDR2 SQIVND (reference sequence). The CDR3 runs to 15 residues. The CDR3 region has the DNA TGTGCCAGTAGTACTGAGCTGGCGAACACCGGGGAGCTGTTTTTT. This sequence encodes CASSTELANTGELFF.

This clone was observed at least ten times. This chain connects TRBV9 to TRBJ2-3, with 11 positions matching TRBD1. Germline lookup yields CDR1 SGDLS and CDR2 YYNGEE. V was pared by 3 bases and J by 2 bases, with 2 bases of the junction left unmatched. The CDR3 consists of 15 residues. This chain's CDR3 is CASSGGQGVTDTQYF. The DNA for the CDR3 is TGTGCCAGCAGCGGGGGACAGGGGGTCACAGATACGCAGTATTTT. Using reference TRBV9 and TRBJ2-3 for the parts outside the CDR3, the full variable domain is DSGVTQTPKHLITATGQRVTLRCSPRSGDLSVYWYQQSLDQGLQFLIQYYNGEERAKGNILERFSAQQFPDLHSELNLSSLELGDSALYFCASSGGQGVTDTQYFGPGTRLTVL.

This clone was detected a few times. The gene calls are TRBV6-4 and TRBJ2-2, with TRBD2 identical over 12 bases. The CDR3 is 15 residues long. Germline V gene sequence: CDR1 MRHNA, CDR2 SNTAGT. The trim removed 5 bases at V and 5 bases at J, leaving 3 bases unmatched. Here the CDR3 DNA reads TGTGCCAGCAGTCTGACTAGCGGGAGAACCGGGGAGCTGTTTTTT. It translates to CASSLTSGRTGELFF.

By share, this clone counts as medium-sized. The chain is built from TRBV6-1 and TRBJ1-2; D is ambiguous. V was cut by 6 bases and J by 8 bases, with 16 bases left in between. CDR3 length equals 13 residues. The germline CDR1 and CDR2 sequences are MNHNS and SASEGT. CDR3 region: CASSPNGLGGYTF. The DNA of the CDR3 is TGTGCCAGCAGCCCGAACGGCCTGGGGGGCTACACCTTC.

The gene calls are TRBV7-1 and TRBJ2-2; the match to TRBD2 covers 10 bases. TRBV7-1 is assigned to the ORF class and has an uncertain function. The CDR3 runs 20 residues. The J segment lost 6 bases and the V segment lost 8 bases, leaving 24 bases of the junction unmatched. CDR3 sequence: CASRLSGIAGGSATAGELFF. For the CDR3, the DNA is TGTGCCAGCCGACTCTCTGGGATAGCGGGAGGCTCAGCTACGGCCGGGGAGCTGTTTTTT.

This rearrangement joins TRBV20-1 to TRBJ2-1; D may correspond to TRBD1 or TRBD2 (5 bases each). Germline V gene sequence: CDR1 DFQATT, CDR2 SNEGSKA (reference sequence). V lost 6 bases and J 0 bases, leaving 12 bases between the germline ends. The CDR3 consists of 14 residues. The CDR3 region is CSARDACSYNEQFF. DNA for the CDR3: TGCAGTGCCCGGGACGCCTGCTCCTACAATGAGCAGTTCTTC.

In its sample, this clone was seen a few times. This sequence joins TRBV7-9 and TRBJ2-7, with D unresolved. Germline V gene data show CDR1 as SEHNR and CDR2 as FQNEAQ (reference sequence). The CDR3 runs to 12 residues. V shed 4 bases and J shed 2 bases, with 6 bases lying between them. The CDR3 DNA reads as TGTGCCAGCAGCTCCGGCACCTACGAGCAGTACTTC. Its protein is CASSSGTYEQYF.

At least ten counts were recorded for this clone. The CDR3 nucleotides read TGTGCCAGCAGCTTGTTTGGGTATCGGGAAGGCACTGAAGCTTTCTTT. Its protein is CASSLFGYREGTEAFF. V usage is TRBV5-6 and J usage is TRBJ1-1; no reliable D call. V lost 1 base, J lost 4 bases, and 17 bases lay in between. The CDR3 sequence is 16 residues long. Germline loops: CDR1 SGHDT, CDR2 YYEEEE. Based on the CDR3 plus reference TRBV5-6 and TRBJ1-1, the full variable domain is DAGVTQSPTHLIKTRGQQVTLRCSPKSGHDTVSWYQQALGQGPQFIFQYYEEEERQRGNFPDRFSGHQFPNYSSELNVNALLLGDSALYLCASSLFGYREGTEAFFGQGTRLTVV.

This clone occurred many times. CDR3 residues: CASSLTGLASYEQYF. The CDR3 DNA sequence: TGTGCCAGCAGTTTGACGGGACTAGCTAGTTACGAGCAGTACTTC. The chain is built from TRBV27 and TRBJ2-7, with 9 bases fitting TRBD2. Germline loops: CDR1 MNHEY, CDR2 SMNVEV (reference sequence). V lost 3 bases, J lost 4 bases, and 7 bases stayed unmatched. The CDR3 contains 15 residues.

The gene calls are TRBV28 and TRBJ1-2, with 9 bases that match TRBD1. The CDR3 loop spans 15 amino acids. V shed 4 bases, J shed 6 bases, and the junction held 9 bases outside the gene matches. Germline V gene lookup returns CDR1 MDHEN and CDR2 SYDVKM. The CDR3 reads CASSSWDRAIDGYTF. The DNA for the CDR3 is TGTGCCAGCAGTTCCTGGGACAGGGCGATTGATGGCTACACCTTC.

The chain is built from TRBV3-1 and TRBJ2-1; D unresolved. V was clipped by 4 bases and J by 2 bases, with 12 bases between them. The CDR3 is 15 residues long. The V gene's germline CDR1 is LGHDT and CDR2 YNNKEL (reference sequence). In DNA, the CDR3 is TGTGCCAGCAGCCCCTCGTATGGGACCTACAATGAGCAGTTCTTC. Translating gives CASSPSYGTYNEQFF.

The rearrangement joins TRBV9 to TRBJ2-3, with D unclear. CDR1 and CDR2 (germline): SGDLS, YYNGEE. V lost 0 bases and J 0 bases, leaving 5 bases between the germline ends. This CDR3 spans 14 amino acids. The CDR3, as DNA: TGTGCCAGCAGCGTAGATGGCAGCACAGATACGCAGTATTTT. It codes for CASSVDGSTDTQYF.

The genes are TRBV30 and TRBJ2-7; D not certain. CDR3 length: 12 residues. V gave up 4 bases and J gave up 6 bases, with 13 bases separating them. Germline-derived CDR1 and CDR2 are GTSNPN and SVGIG (reference sequence). The CDR3 bases are TGTGCCTGGACCACACATGGGGTCGAGCAGTACTTC. This translates into CAWTTHGVEQYF.

This clone ranks as medium-sized. The rearrangement joins TRBV24-1 to TRBJ1-1, with 7 bases that match TRBD1. The CDR3 has 14 residues. The V and J ends lost 6 bases and 4 bases, in that order; junction bases with no gene match: 7. Looked up from germline, CDR1 is KGHDR and CDR2 is SFDVKD. The CDR3 region has the DNA TGTGCCACCAGTTCGACGACAGGGCCCACTGAAGCTTTCTTT. Translated: CATSSTTGPTEAFF.

The chain employs TRBV20-1 and TRBJ2-1; 11 bases are shared with TRBD2. The CDR3 totals 15 residues. The J segment lost 1 base and the V segment lost 3 bases, leaving 2 bases of the junction unmatched. The germline CDR1 and CDR2 sequences are DFQATT and SNEGSKA (reference sequence). CDR3 loop: CSASLAGGSYNEQFF. The CDR3 region has the DNA TGCAGTGCTAGTCTAGCGGGGGGTTCCTACAATGAGCAGTTCTTC.

The CDR3 nucleotides are TGCGCCAGCAGCCCCTGGGGGGTAGAGACCCAGTACTTC. Encoded protein: CASSPWGVETQYF. V and J are TRBV5-1 and TRBJ2-5; a weak D match, TRBD2 (6 bases). Trimming took off 4 bases at V and 4 bases at J, with 11 bases between the two ends. Germline assignment: CDR1 SGHRS and CDR2 YFSETQ. The CDR3 consists of 13 residues.

The chain uses TRBV30 and TRBJ1-3, with D hard to call. Germline CDR1 is GTSNPN and CDR2 is SVGIG (reference sequence). The CDR3 runs to 13 residues. V lost 0 bases and J 3 bases, leaving 6 bases between the germline ends. The CDR3 loop reads CAWSVGGGNTIYF. CDR3 DNA sequence: TGTGCCTGGAGTGTCGGCGGTGGAAACACCATATATTTT.

The V and J genes are TRBV30 and TRBJ1-5, with D tentatively TRBD1 (6 bases). The CDR3 consists of 13 residues. With 5 bases removed from V and 4 bases from J, the gap between germline ends came to 12 bases. The germline CDR1 and CDR2 sequences are GTSNPN and SVGIG (reference sequence). The DNA of the CDR3 is TGTGCCTGGGGGCAGGGGACGAATCAGCCCCAGCATTTT. Its protein product is CAWGQGTNQPQHF. Together with reference TRBV30 and TRBJ1-5, the CDR3 gives the full variable domain: SQTIHQWPATLVQPVGSPLSLECTVEGTSNPNLYWYRQAAGRGLQLLFYSVGIGQISSEVPQNLSASRPQDRQFILSSKKLLLSDSGFYLCAWGQGTNQPQHFGDGTRLSIL.